The 10 T cell receptor beta chains below were found in one sample sequenced in a study of T cell responses to AZD1222 COVID-19 vaccine. Sequencing used immunoSEQ multiplex PCR; TCRdb keeps in-frame clones, though not all of them. The table lists about 97,000 clones, roughly 84% of them singletons, with 2.8% in the top ten. The sample consisted of peripheral blood, taken on day 0 of AZD1222 vaccination. These receptors all stem from an adult in good health.

This clone was counted a single time. The J gene is TRBJ2-3, the V gene TRBV5-1; D remains ambiguous. V shed 2 bases and J shed 5 bases, with 15 bases lying between them. This CDR3 is built from 15 residues. Germline values: CDR1 SGHRS, CDR2 YFSETQ. The CDR3 sequence is CASSFGRQPLDTQYF. The DNA for the CDR3 is TGCGCCAGCAGCTTCGGTAGGCAGCCCCTAGATACGCAGTATTTT.

This clone was seen only a few times. The chain recombines TRBV6-6 with TRBJ1-1; D perhaps matches TRBD1 (5 bases). Germline V gives CDR1 MNHNY, CDR2 SVGAGI (reference sequence). V shed 5 bases and J shed 6 bases, with 16 bases lying between them. The CDR3 runs to 14 residues. CDR3: CASSDQGSLAEAFF. The DNA of the CDR3 is TGTGCCAGCAGTGACCAGGGAAGTTTGGCTGAAGCTTTCTTT.

The chain is built from TRBV5-1 and TRBJ1-3; D unclear. Trimming pared 3 bases from V and 0 bases from J, leaving 10 bases between. The germline gives CDR1 SGHRS, CDR2 YFSETQ. The CDR3 is 15 amino acids. This CDR3 reads CASSSGAFSGNTIYF. CDR3 coding DNA: TGCGCCAGCAGCTCAGGAGCCTTCTCTGGAAACACCATATATTTT.

The chain links TRBV28 to TRBJ2-7, with TRBD2 identical over 11 bases. This CDR3 has 15 amino acids. The V segment lost 5 bases and the J segment 2 bases; nucleotides outside the gene matches: 5. Germline V gene data show CDR1 as MDHEN and CDR2 as SYDVKM. CDR3 in amino acids: CASSATSGAAYEQYF. The CDR3 coding sequence is TGTGCCAGCAGTGCGACTAGCGGGGCCGCCTACGAGCAGTACTTC.

This rearrangement joins TRBV19 to TRBJ2-7; weak D call: TRBD2 (5 bases). This CDR3 region has 12 residues. Germline CDR1 and CDR2: LNHDA and SQIVND (reference sequence). V was shortened by 6 bases and J by 1 base, with 7 bases between the two germline ends. The CDR3 DNA reads as TGTGCCAGTAGGGGCGGGTCCTACGAGCAGTACTTC. Its protein product is CASRGGSYEQYF.

The chain has TRBV5-1 and TRBJ1-1; 8 nucleotides agree with TRBD1. With V trimmed by 5 bases and J by 2 bases, 2 bases remained unmatched. This CDR3 is 13 amino acids long. Looked up from germline, CDR1 is SGHRS and CDR2 is YFSETQ. CDR3 DNA sequence: TGCGCCAGCAGACAGGGGGTAAACACTGAAGCTTTCTTT. Its protein is CASRQGVNTEAFF. Variable domain in full (rest from reference TRBV5-1 and TRBJ1-1): KAGVTQTPRYLIKTRGQQVTLSCSPISGHRSVSWYQQTPGQGLQFLFEYFSETQRNKGNFPGRFSGRQFSNSRSEMNVSTLELGDSALYLCASRQGVNTEAFFGQGTRLTVV.

Here the CDR3 DNA reads TGTGCCACCAGTGACCGGGACAGGGAATACGAGCAGTACTTC. Translating gives CATSDRDREYEQYF. The chain is built from TRBV24-1 and TRBJ2-7, with 9 bases matching TRBD1. The CDR3 consists of 14 residues. The germline CDR1 and CDR2 sequences are KGHDR and SFDVKD. V shed 4 bases and J 4 bases; nucleotides not matched to a gene: 4.

The CDR3 DNA is TGTGCCAGCACTGGAGGAACCTATGGCTACACCTTC. Encoded protein: CASTGGTYGYTF. The rearrangement links TRBV6-5 to TRBJ1-2; no definite D call. This CDR3 spans 12 amino acids. The germline V gene has CDR1 MNHEY and CDR2 SVGAGI. The V end lost 7 bases, the J end lost 4 bases, and 10 bases lay between the germline ends.

This clone was seen just once. The chain carries TRBV27 and TRBJ1-1; D remains ambiguous. The CDR3 consists of 13 residues. Germline loops: CDR1 MNHEY, CDR2 SMNVEV (reference sequence). Deletions cut 6 bases from V and 0 bases from J, with 8 bases between. In DNA form, the CDR3 reads TGTGCCAGCAGCACGGACTTGAACACTGAAGCTTTCTTT. The encoded protein is CASSTDLNTEAFF.

In this sample, this clone turned up once. The chain recombines TRBV19 with TRBJ1-6; D is undetermined. The ends were cut back, 5 bases at V and 5 bases at J, with 10 bases in the middle. CDR3 length equals 14 residues. CDR1 is LNHDA and CDR2 is SQIVND in the germline V gene (reference sequence). In nucleotides, the CDR3 is TGTGCCAGTAGTCCCCGGGTCCATAATTCACCCCTCCACTTT. Its protein is CASSPRVHNSPLHF. The full variable domain, its missing parts supplied by reference TRBV19 and TRBJ1-6, is DGGITQSPKYLFRKEGQNVTLSCEQNLNHDAMYWYRQDPGQGLRLIYYSQIVNDFQKGDIAEGYSVSREKKESFPLTVTSAQKNPTAFYLCASSPRVHNSPLHFGNGTRLTVT.